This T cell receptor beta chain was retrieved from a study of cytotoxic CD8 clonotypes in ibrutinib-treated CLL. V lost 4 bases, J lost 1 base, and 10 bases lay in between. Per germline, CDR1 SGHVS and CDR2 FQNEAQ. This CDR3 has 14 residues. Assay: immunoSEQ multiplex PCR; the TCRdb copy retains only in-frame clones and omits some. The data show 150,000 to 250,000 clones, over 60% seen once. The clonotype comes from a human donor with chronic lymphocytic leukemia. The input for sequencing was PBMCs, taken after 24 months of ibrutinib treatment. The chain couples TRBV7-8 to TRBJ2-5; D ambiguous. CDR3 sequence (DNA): TGTGCCAGCAGCTCTTCCGGGTTCCAAGAGACCCAGTACTTC. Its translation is CASSSSGFQETQYF.